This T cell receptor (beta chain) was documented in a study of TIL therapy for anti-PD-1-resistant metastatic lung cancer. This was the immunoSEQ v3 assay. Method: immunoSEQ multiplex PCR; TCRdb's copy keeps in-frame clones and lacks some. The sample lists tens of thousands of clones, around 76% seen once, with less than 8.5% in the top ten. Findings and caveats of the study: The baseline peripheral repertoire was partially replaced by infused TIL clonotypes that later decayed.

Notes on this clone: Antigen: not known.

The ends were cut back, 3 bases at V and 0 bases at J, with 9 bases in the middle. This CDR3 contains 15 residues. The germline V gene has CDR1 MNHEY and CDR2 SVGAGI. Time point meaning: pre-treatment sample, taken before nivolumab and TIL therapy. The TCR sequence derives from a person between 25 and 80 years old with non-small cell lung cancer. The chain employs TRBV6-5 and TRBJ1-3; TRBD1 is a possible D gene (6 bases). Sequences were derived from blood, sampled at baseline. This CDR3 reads CASSYQGSSGNTIYF. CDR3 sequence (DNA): TGTGCCAGCAGTTATCAGGGGAGCTCTGGAAACACCATATATTTT.